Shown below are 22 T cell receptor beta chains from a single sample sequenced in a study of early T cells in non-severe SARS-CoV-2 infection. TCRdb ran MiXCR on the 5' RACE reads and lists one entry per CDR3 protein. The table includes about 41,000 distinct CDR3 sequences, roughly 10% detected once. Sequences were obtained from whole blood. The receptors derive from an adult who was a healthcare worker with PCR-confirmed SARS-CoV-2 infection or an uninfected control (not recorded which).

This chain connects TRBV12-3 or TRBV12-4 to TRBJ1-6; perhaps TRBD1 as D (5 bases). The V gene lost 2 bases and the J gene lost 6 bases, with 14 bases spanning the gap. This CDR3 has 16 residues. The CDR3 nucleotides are TGTGCCAGCAGTTTAAGGAGGTCCGGGGGTAATTCACCCCTCCACTTT. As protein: CASSLRRSGGNSPLHF.

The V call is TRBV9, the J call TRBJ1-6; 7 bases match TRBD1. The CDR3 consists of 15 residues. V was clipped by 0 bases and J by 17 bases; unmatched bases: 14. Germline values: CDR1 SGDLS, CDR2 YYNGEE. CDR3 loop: CASSVGGETGARIHF. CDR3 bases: TGTGCCAGCAGCGTAGGGGGAGAAACAGGGGCGCGGATCCACTTT.

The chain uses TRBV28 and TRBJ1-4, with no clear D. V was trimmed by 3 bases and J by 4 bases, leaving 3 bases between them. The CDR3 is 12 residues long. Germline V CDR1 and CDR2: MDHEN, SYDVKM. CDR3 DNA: TGTGCCAGCAGTTTGGATAATGAAAAACTGTTTTTT. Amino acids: CASSLDNEKLFF.

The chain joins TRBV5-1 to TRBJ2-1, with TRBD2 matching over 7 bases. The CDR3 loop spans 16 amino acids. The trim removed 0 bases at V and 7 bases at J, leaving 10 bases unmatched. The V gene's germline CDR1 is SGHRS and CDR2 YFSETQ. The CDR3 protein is CASSLAAGVKGNEQFF. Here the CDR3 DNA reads TGCGCCAGCAGCTTGGCGGCGGGGGTCAAGGGGAATGAGCAGTTCTTC.

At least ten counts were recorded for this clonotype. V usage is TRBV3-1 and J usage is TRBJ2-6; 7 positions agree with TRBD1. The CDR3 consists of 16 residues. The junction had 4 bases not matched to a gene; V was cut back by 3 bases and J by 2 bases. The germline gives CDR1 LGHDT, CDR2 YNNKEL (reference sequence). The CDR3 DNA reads TGTGCCAGCAGCCACGAAGGACAGGCTGGGGCCAACGTCCTGACTTTC. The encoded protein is CASSHEGQAGANVLTF.

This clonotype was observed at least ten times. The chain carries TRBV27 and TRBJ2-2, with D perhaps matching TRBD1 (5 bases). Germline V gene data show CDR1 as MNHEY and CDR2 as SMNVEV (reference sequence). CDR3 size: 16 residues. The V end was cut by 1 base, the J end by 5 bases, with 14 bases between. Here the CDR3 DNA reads TGTGCCAGCAGTTTATTGTCTCTACCAGGGACCGGGGAGCTGTTTTTT. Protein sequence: CASSLLSLPGTGELFF.

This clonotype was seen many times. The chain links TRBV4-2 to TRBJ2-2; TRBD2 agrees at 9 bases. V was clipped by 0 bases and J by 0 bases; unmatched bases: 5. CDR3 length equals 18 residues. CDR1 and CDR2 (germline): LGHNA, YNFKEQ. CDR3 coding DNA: TGTGCCAGCAGCCAAGATATCGGCGGGGGGGCGAACACCGGGGAGCTGTTTTTT. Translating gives CASSQDIGGGANTGELFF.

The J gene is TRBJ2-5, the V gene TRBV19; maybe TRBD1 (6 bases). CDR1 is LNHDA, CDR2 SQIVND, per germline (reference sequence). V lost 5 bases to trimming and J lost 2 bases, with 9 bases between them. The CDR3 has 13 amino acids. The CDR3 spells CASSDQGQETQYF. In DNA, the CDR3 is TGTGCCAGTAGTGACCAGGGGCAAGAGACCCAGTACTTC. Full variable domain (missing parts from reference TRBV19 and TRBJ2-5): DGGITQSPKYLFRKEGQNVTLSCEQNLNHDAMYWYRQDPGQGLRLIYYSQIVNDFQKGDIAEGYSVSREKKESFPLTVTSAQKNPTAFYLCASSDQGQETQYFGPGTRLLVL.

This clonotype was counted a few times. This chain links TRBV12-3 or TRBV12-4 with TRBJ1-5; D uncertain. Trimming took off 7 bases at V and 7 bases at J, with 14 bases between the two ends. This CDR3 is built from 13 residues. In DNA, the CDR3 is TGTGCCAGCACATTAGGGTCCGGGCAGCCCCAGCATTTT. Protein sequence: CASTLGSGQPQHF.

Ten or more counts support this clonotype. CDR3 DNA: TGTGCCAGCAGTCAACAGTTTGGACAGCCCCAGCATTTT. This sequence encodes CASSQQFGQPQHF. The chain employs TRBV6-4 and TRBJ1-5; D is undetermined. Germline CDR1 reads MRHNA; CDR2 reads SNTAGT. Trimming removed 5 bases from V and 7 bases from J, with 12 bases in between. The CDR3 is 13 residues long.

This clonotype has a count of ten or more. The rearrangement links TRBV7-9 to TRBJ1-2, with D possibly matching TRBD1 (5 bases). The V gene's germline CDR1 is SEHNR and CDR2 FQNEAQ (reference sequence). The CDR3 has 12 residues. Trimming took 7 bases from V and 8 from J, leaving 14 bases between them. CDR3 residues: CASTRAGNGYTF. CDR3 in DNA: TGTGCCAGCACAAGGGCAGGGAACGGCTACACCTTC.

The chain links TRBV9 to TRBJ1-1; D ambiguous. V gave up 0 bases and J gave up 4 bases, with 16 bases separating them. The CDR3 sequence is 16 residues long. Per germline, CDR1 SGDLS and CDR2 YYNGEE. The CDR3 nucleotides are TGTGCCAGCAGCGTAGTCGATTACAGCGTCGGCACTGAAGCTTTCTTT. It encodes CASSVVDYSVGTEAFF.

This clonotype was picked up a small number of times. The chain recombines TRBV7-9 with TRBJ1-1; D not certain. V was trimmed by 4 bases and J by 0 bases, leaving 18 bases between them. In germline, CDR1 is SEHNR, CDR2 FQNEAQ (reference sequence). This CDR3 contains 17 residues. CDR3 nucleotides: TGTGCCAGCAGCTCCCTTTCAACAGCCGCGATGAACACTGAAGCTTTCTTT. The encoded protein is CASSSLSTAAMNTEAFF. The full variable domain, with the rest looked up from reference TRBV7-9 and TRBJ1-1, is DTGVSQNPRHKITKRGQNVTFRCDPISEHNRLYWYRQTLGQGPEFLTYFQNEAQLEKSRLLSDRFSAERPKGSFSTLEIQRTEQGDSAMYLCASSSLSTAAMNTEAFFGQGTRLTVV.

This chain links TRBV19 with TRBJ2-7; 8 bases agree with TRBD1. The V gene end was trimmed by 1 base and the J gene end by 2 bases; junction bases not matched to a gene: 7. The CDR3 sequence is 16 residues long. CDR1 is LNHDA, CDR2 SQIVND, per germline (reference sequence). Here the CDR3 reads CASSIVTGQGPYEQYF. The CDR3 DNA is TGTGCCAGTAGTATAGTCACCGGACAGGGTCCCTACGAGCAGTACTTC. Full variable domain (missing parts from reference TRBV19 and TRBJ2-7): DGGITQSPKYLFRKEGQNVTLSCEQNLNHDAMYWYRQDPGQGLRLIYYSQIVNDFQKGDIAEGYSVSREKKESFPLTVTSAQKNPTAFYLCASSIVTGQGPYEQYFGPGTRLTVT.

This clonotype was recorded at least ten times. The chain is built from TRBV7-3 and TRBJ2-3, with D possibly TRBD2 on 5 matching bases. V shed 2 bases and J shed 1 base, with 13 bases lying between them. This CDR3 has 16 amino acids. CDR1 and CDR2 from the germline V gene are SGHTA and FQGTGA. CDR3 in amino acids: CASSLFPGIGTDTQYF. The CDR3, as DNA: TGTGCCAGCAGCTTATTTCCGGGGATAGGCACAGATACGCAGTATTTT.

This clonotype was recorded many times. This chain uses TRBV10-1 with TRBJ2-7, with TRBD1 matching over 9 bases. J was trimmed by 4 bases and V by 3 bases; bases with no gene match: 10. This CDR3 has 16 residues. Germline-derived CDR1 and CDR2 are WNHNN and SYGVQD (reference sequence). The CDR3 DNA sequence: TGCGCCAGCAGTGATCCCGGGACAGGGTCCGCTTACGAGCAGTACTTC. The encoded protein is CASSDPGTGSAYEQYF.

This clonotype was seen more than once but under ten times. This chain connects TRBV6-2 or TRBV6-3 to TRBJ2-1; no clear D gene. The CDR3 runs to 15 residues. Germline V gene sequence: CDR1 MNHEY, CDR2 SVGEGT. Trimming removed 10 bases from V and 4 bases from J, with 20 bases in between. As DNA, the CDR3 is TGTGCCACCCTAGGGATACGGGCCCTATACAATGAGCAGTTCTTC. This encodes CATLGIRALYNEQFF.

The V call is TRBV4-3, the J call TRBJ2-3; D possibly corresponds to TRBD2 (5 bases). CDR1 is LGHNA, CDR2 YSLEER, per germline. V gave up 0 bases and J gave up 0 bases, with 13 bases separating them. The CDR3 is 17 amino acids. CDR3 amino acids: CASSQDRHSASTDTQYF. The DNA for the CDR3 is TGCGCCAGCAGCCAAGATCGGCATAGCGCCAGCACAGATACGCAGTATTTT.

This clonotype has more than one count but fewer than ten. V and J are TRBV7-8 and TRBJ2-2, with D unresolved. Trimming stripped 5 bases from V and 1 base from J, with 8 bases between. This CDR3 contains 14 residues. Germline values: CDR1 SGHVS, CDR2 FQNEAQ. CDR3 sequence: CASSHSRNTGELFF. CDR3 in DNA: TGTGCCAGCAGCCATAGCAGGAACACCGGGGAGCTGTTTTTT.

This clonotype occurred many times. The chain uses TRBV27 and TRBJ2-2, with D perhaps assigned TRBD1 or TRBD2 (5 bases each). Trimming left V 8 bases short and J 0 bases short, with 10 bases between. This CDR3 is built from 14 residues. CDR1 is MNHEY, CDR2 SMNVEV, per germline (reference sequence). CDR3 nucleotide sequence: TGTGCCAGCTGGGGGATAACGAACACCGGGGAGCTGTTTTTT. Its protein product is CASWGITNTGELFF.

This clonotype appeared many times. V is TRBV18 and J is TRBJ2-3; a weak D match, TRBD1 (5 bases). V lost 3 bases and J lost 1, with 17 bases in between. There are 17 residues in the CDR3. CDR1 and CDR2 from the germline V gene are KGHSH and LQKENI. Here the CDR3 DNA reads TGTGCCAGCTCACCCGGCAGGGTTGGCGCGGGCACAGATACGCAGTATTTT. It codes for CASSPGRVGAGTDTQYF.

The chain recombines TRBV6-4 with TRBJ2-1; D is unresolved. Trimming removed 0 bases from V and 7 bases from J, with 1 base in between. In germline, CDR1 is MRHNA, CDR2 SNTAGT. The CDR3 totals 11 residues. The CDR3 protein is CASSDSNEQFF. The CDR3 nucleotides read TGTGCCAGCAGTGACTCAAATGAGCAGTTCTTC.